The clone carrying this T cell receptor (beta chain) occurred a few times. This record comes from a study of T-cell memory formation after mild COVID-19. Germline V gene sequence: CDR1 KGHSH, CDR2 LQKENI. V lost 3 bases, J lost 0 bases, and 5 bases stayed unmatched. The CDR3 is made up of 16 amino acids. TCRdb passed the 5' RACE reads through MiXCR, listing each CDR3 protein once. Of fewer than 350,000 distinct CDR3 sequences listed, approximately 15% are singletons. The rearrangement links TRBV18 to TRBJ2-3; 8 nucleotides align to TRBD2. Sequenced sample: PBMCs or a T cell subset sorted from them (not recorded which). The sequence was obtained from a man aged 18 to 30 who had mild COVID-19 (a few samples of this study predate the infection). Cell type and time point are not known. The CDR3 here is CASSPVAGTSTDTQYF. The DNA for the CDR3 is TGTGCCAGCTCACCGGTAGCGGGGACTAGCACAGATACGCAGTATTTT.